Presented here are 20 T cell receptor beta chains from one specimen sequenced in a study of tumor-infiltrating lymphocytes in primary liver carcinoma. It was from roughly 20-30 mg of unsorted bulk tissue that RNA and DNA were co-extracted. Synthesis of TCR beta cDNA was carried out from approximately 0.55 ug total RNA with a constant-region primer. Three-round nested multiplex PCR performed with slightly modified ARM-PCR produced the TCR beta libraries. A C-beta reverse primer and TRBV1-TRBV30 forward primers served in each of the first two PCR rounds, at 9 to 10 cycles apiece. TCRdb passed the multiplex PCR reads through MiXCR, listing each CDR3 protein once. The profile shows tens of thousands of distinct CDR3 sequences, around 79% of them singletons. Sequenced: liver tumor tissue from sampling region 2. Subset noted: tumor region T2, inferior pole. The receptors derive from a man in his forties or fifties with primary liver carcinoma and hepatitis B virus infection.

This chain connects TRBV11-2 to TRBJ2-7; the match to TRBD1 covers 8 bases. The CDR3 is 15 amino acids. Per the germline V gene, CDR1 is SGHAT and CDR2 is FQNNGV. This CDR3 reads CTSSVGRGLTYEQYF. CDR3 DNA: TGTACTAGCAGCGTAGGCAGGGGGCTTACCTACGAGCAGTACTTC.

Turning to this clonotype: Since the CDR3 does not end with the conserved phenylalanine or tryptophan, this likely comes from a read error. The CDR3 loop is CASSSAGPENEQFL. CDR3 in DNA: TGTGCCAGCAGTTCAGCGGGTCCTGAGAATGAGCAGTTCCTC. The rearrangement joins TRBV11-2 to TRBJ2-1, with D tentatively TRBD2 (6 bases). The V gene lost 6 bases and the J gene lost 7 bases, with 16 bases spanning the gap. Germline values: CDR1 SGHAT, CDR2 FQNNGV. The length of the CDR3 is 14 residues.

This chain links TRBV4-1 with TRBJ2-2, with D possibly TRBD2 on 5 matching bases. The germline V gene has CDR1 MGHRA and CDR2 YSYEKL. V gave up 9 bases and J gave up 9 bases, with 29 bases separating them. CDR3 length: 17 residues. In DNA form, the CDR3 reads TGCGCCAGTAGCGAAGGTCCCGTGACCTCCAAAGTCCGGGAGCTGTTTTTT. Residues: CASSEGPVTSKVRELFF.

The table lists this clonotype with a few counts. CDR3 bases: TGTGCCAGACAGGGGGGCTACGAGCAGTACTTC. Translated, it gives CARQGGYEQYF. The V call is TRBV2, the J call TRBJ2-7; 8 nucleotides line up with TRBD1. This CDR3 has 11 residues. With 9 bases clipped from V and 3 bases from J, the junction kept 1 base outside the gene matches. Germline V CDR1 and CDR2: SNHLY, FYNNEI.

Written as DNA, the CDR3 is TGTGCCAGCAGCTTATCCCTTAGACTAGCGAGAGGGGGGTACGAGCAGTACTTC. It translates to CASSLSLRLARGGYEQYF. The chain is built from TRBV11-2 and TRBJ2-7; 8 bases align to TRBD2. Germline CDR1 SGHAT, CDR2 FQNNGV. V trimming: 2 bases; J trimming: 4 bases; junction bases outside the gene matches: 16. The CDR3 loop spans 18 amino acids. The full variable domain, with the rest looked up from reference TRBV11-2 and TRBJ2-7, is EAGVAQSPRYKIIEKRQSVAFWCNPISGHATLYWYQQILGQGPKLLIQFQNNGVVDDSQLPKDRFSAERLKGVDSTLKIQPAKLEDSAVYLCASSLSLRLARGGYEQYFGPGTRLTVT.

Note on this clonotype: One end of the junction fails to match germline, which may point to a read error. The chain employs TRBV12-3 or TRBV12-4 and TRBJ2-7; 7 bases are shared with TRBD2. The CDR3 sequence is 14 residues long. CDR3 amino acids: CANSFGLGPGEEYF. CDR3 sequence (DNA): TGTGCCAACAGTTTTGGACTAGGCCCGGGCGAGGAGTACTTC.

As for this clonotype: With a much larger clone just one base away, this may be a read error. This chain uses TRBV5-1 with TRBJ2-7; the D call may be TRBD1 or TRBD2 (6 bases each). CDR3 length equals 13 residues. CDR1 is SGHRS, CDR2 YFSETQ, per germline. CDR3: CACSSNRGREQYF. In DNA form, the CDR3 reads TGCGCCTGCAGCTCCAACCGGGGGCGCGAGCAGTACTTC.

Regarding this clonotype: Sequence at one end of the junction differs from germline and may be a read error. This chain uses TRBV11-2 with TRBJ1-3; TRBD1 is a possible D gene (6 bases). CDR3 length equals 14 residues. Germline V gene sequence: CDR1 SGHAT, CDR2 FQNNGV. In DNA form, the CDR3 reads TGTGCCAGCAGCCCTTTGACAGGAGGAAACACTATATATTTT. This codes for CASSPLTGGNTIYF.

This rearrangement joins TRBV6-1 to TRBJ1-5; perhaps TRBD1 as D (6 bases). V was clipped by 5 bases and J by 10 bases, with 21 bases between them. Germline V gene data show CDR1 as MNHNS and CDR2 as SASEGT. The CDR3 is 15 amino acids. The CDR3 nucleotides are TGTGCCAGCAGTTACATTCAGGGGCAGGGCGTTCCCCAGCATTTT. Amino acid sequence: CASSYIQGQGVPQHF.

Comment on this clonotype: An end of the junction differs from the germline gene, which may be a read error. The V and J genes are TRBV29-1 and TRBJ2-7, with a weak D call TRBD2 (5 bases). Germline-derived CDR1 and CDR2 are SQVTM and ANQGSEA. The CDR3 has 13 amino acids. The CDR3 DNA follows: TGCAGCGTTGAGGGAGACGGCTCTTACGAGCACTACTTC. Amino acid sequence: CSVEGDGSYEHYF.

Notes on this clonotype: The CDR3 does not end in the conserved phenylalanine or tryptophan, so this is likely a read error. The chain combines TRBV6-1 with TRBJ2-1; 7 bases fit TRBD2. The CDR3 covers 15 residues. The germline V gene has CDR1 MNHNS and CDR2 SASEGT. With 5 bases clipped from V and 4 bases from J, the junction kept 8 bases outside the gene matches. For the CDR3, the DNA is TGTGCCAGCAGTAAATTGAGTAGCGGGTACAATGAGCAGTTCCTC. It encodes CASSKLSSGYNEQFL.

Regarding this clonotype: The germline gene is not matched at one end of the junction; a read error may be the cause. The CDR3 DNA follows: TGTGCCAGCAGTTCCCTCAGCGGGAGGGCCGGTTTGCTGGTGAGTAGATCCTACAATGAGCAGTCCTTC. This codes for CASSSLSGRAGLLVSRSYNEQSF. The chain uses TRBV28 and TRBJ2-1; 10 positions match TRBD2. Germline V gene data show CDR1 as MDHEN and CDR2 as SYDVKM. This CDR3 is 23 amino acids long. Supplemented by reference TRBV28 and TRBJ2-1, the full variable domain reads DVKVTQSSRYLVKRTGEKVFLECVQDMDHENMFWYRQDPGLGLRLIYFSYDVKMKEKGDIPEGYSVSREKKERFSLILESASTNQTSMYLCASSSLSGRAGLLVSRSYNEQSFGPGTRLTVL.

As to this clonotype: The conserved closing phenylalanine or tryptophan is absent in this CDR3, likely reflecting a read error. The DNA is left out, because the CDR3 cannot be placed on it with certainty; the CDR3 is given as TCRdb lists it. The chain uses TRBV11-2 and TRBJ2-7; the table's D call of TRBD2 was not tested on the DNA. From germline, CDR1 is SGHAT and CDR2 FQNNGV. The CDR3 is made up of 18 amino acids, end residues included. The chain's CDR3 is CASSLSVGLAGGGYEQYI.

Details on this clonotype: One base away lies a much larger clone, so this may be a sequencing read error. The rearrangement joins TRBV28 to TRBJ1-2; D is possibly TRBD1 (5 bases). This CDR3 comprises 14 residues. Germline values: CDR1 MDHEN, CDR2 SYDVKM. CDR3 sequence: CAISLGGGQYGYTF. The CDR3 coding sequence is TGTGCCATCAGTTTGGGTGGGGGTCAGTATGGCTACACCTTC.

As for this clonotype: Possible read error: a much larger clone is one base away. V usage is TRBV30 and J usage is TRBJ1-2; D uncertain. CDR3 length equals 12 residues. Germline loops: CDR1 GTSNPN, CDR2 SVGIG (reference sequence). The V and J ends lost 8 bases and 9 bases respectively, with 19 bases between them. This CDR3 is CAGSLGLYSYTF. The CDR3 DNA sequence: TGTGCCGGCAGCCTAGGATTATATAGCTACACCTTC.

Many counts were recorded for this clonotype. This chain joins TRBV7-9 and TRBJ1-1, with a possible D match to TRBD1 (6 bases). V was trimmed by 1 base and J by 6 bases, leaving 9 bases between them. The CDR3 covers 13 residues. CDR1 and CDR2 from the germline V gene are SEHNR and FQNEAQ (reference sequence). Here the CDR3 DNA reads TGTGCCAGCAGCTTAGACAGGGCGGCTGAAGCTTTCTTT. Translation gives CASSLDRAAEAFF. Full variable domain (remainder filled in from reference TRBV7-9 and TRBJ1-1): DTGVSQNPRHKITKRGQNVTFRCDPISEHNRLYWYRQTLGQGPEFLTYFQNEAQLEKSRLLSDRFSAERPKGSFSTLEIQRTEQGDSAMYLCASSLDRAAEAFFGQGTRLTVV.

This clonotype was seen at least ten times. The chain's CDR3 is CASSKRGFGLAGVLRETQYF. The CDR3 DNA sequence: TGTGCCAGTAGTAAGAGAGGGTTTGGATTAGCGGGAGTTTTGAGAGAGACCCAGTACTTC. The genes are TRBV19 and TRBJ2-5; 9 nucleotides align to TRBD2. The CDR3 covers 20 residues. Trimming took 4 bases from V and 4 from J; bases not matched to a gene: 22. CDR1 and CDR2 (germline): LNHDA, SQIVND (reference sequence).

The chain has TRBV19 and TRBJ2-5, with D possibly called TRBD1 or TRBD2 (5 bases each). V lost 5 bases, J lost 5 bases, and 21 bases lay in between. Germline V gene lookup returns CDR1 LNHDA and CDR2 SQIVND (reference sequence). The CDR3 contains 16 residues. CDR3 region: CASSVMGLARSETQYF. CDR3 sequence (DNA): TGTGCCAGTAGTGTAATGGGGCTAGCCCGATCGGAGACCCAGTACTTC.

The chain carries TRBV6-1 and TRBJ1-1; 9 positions match TRBD1. The CDR3 totals 14 residues. In germline, CDR1 is MNHNS, CDR2 SASEGT. Germline trimming cut 11 bases from V and 11 bases from J; bases unmatched to any gene: 18. The CDR3 is CAWSALPGQGWAFF. The CDR3 nucleotides are TGTGCCTGGAGTGCACTCCCGGGACAGGGATGGGCTTTCTTT.

This clonotype was seen ten or more times. The V gene is TRBV7-9, the J gene TRBJ1-2; D unresolved. The germline CDR1 and CDR2 sequences are SEHNR and FQNEAQ (reference sequence). V lost 5 bases, J lost 0 bases, and 13 bases lay in between. This CDR3 has 15 amino acids. The CDR3 DNA is TGTGCCAGCAGCACCTCGAAGGCAGCTAACTATGGCTACACCTTC. Protein sequence: CASSTSKAANYGYTF. Full variable domain (missing parts from reference TRBV7-9 and TRBJ1-2): DTGVSQNPRHKITKRGQNVTFRCDPISEHNRLYWYRQTLGQGPEFLTYFQNEAQLEKSRLLSDRFSAERPKGSFSTLEIQRTEQGDSAMYLCASSTSKAANYGYTFGSGTRLTVV.